Shown below are 12 T cell receptor beta chains from a single sample sequenced in a study of OX40 agonist ivuxolimab in advanced cancers. Some clones are missing from TCRdb's copy, which holds only in-frame ones; the method was immunoSEQ multiplex PCR. The table lists tens of thousands of clones, around 84% of them singletons. The input for sequencing was CD4+ or CD8+ T cells sorted from blood, taken in a trial of the OX40 agonist ivuxolimab. These receptors were collected from an adult with an advanced solid tumor such as melanoma, head and neck, liver or kidney cancer.

The chain links TRBV6-1 to TRBJ2-5; D is ambiguous. Trimming left V 2 bases short and J 5 bases short, with 6 bases between. The CDR3 consists of 12 residues. Per germline, CDR1 MNHNS and CDR2 SASEGT. The CDR3 here is CASSELGETQYF. CDR3 nucleotides: TGTGCCAGCAGTGAACTGGGGGAGACCCAGTACTTC.

The V call is TRBV5-5, the J call TRBJ2-5; 9 bases are shared with TRBD1. The CDR3 is made up of 14 amino acids. Germline CDR1 reads SGHKS; CDR2 reads YYEKEE (reference sequence). V shed 4 bases and J 0 bases; nucleotides not matched to a gene: 1. CDR3 coding DNA: TGTGCCAGCAGCGGGACAGGGTACCAAGAGACCCAGTACTTC. It specifies CASSGTGYQETQYF.

This sequence joins TRBV5-1 and TRBJ1-2, with 7 bases identical to TRBD1. V was clipped by 2 bases and J by 3 bases; unmatched bases: 4. This CDR3 is 14 amino acids long. CDR1 and CDR2 (germline): SGHRS, YFSETQ. The CDR3 reads CASSLTGADYGYTF. CDR3 DNA: TGCGCCAGCAGCTTAACAGGGGCGGACTATGGCTACACCTTC. Supplemented by reference TRBV5-1 and TRBJ1-2, the full variable domain reads KAGVTQTPRYLIKTRGQQVTLSCSPISGHRSVSWYQQTPGQGLQFLFEYFSETQRNKGNFPGRFSGRQFSNSRSEMNVSTLELGDSALYLCASSLTGADYGYTFGSGTRLTVV.

This chain links TRBV2 with TRBJ2-3; unclear D gene. The CDR3 is 14 amino acids. Per germline, CDR1 SNHLY and CDR2 FYNNEI. Trimming took off 8 bases at V and 2 bases at J, with 14 bases between the two ends. The CDR3 DNA reads TGTGCCAGCCGGGCAGGAGCCTTCACAGATACGCAGTATTTT. Protein product: CASRAGAFTDTQYF.

V is TRBV6-1 and J is TRBJ2-7; D unresolved. Per germline, CDR1 MNHNS and CDR2 SASEGT. Trimming left V 0 bases short and J 3 bases short, with 18 bases between. This CDR3 is built from 17 residues. CDR3 coding DNA: TGTGCCAGCAGTGAAGCGCTTCCCAGGTCCGCTCTCTACGAGCAGTACTTC. This gives the protein CASSEALPRSALYEQYF.

This clone was counted a few times. J is TRBJ1-2 and V is TRBV30; tentative D call: TRBD1 (5 bases). V lost 2 bases, J lost 6 bases, and 13 bases lay in between. This CDR3 region has 13 residues. Germline V CDR1 and CDR2: GTSNPN, SVGIG (reference sequence). The CDR3 is CAWSRPQGHGYTF. In DNA form, the CDR3 reads TGTGCCTGGAGTAGACCGCAGGGCCATGGCTACACCTTC.

This clone showed up just once. The chain has TRBV30 and TRBJ1-4; 7 nucleotides align to TRBD1. Germline-derived CDR1 and CDR2 are GTSNPN and SVGIG (reference sequence). This CDR3 spans 15 amino acids. The ends lost 0 bases at V and 3 bases at J; junction bases unmatched: 4. CDR3 residues: CAWSVQGVPNEKLFF. The CDR3 bases are TGTGCCTGGAGTGTGCAGGGGGTCCCTAATGAAAAACTGTTTTTT.

This rearrangement joins TRBV30 to TRBJ1-2; D not certain. Deletions cut 0 bases from V and 7 bases from J, with 15 bases between. This CDR3 has 14 amino acids. Germline V gene sequence: CDR1 GTSNPN, CDR2 SVGIG (reference sequence). CDR3 residues: CAWSVAGSRIGYTF. Written as DNA, the CDR3 is TGTGCCTGGAGTGTAGCGGGAAGTCGTATTGGCTACACCTTC.

The chain uses TRBV28 and TRBJ2-1, with 8 positions matching TRBD1. J lost 7 bases, V lost 6 bases, and 11 bases had no gene match. The CDR3 covers 15 residues. Per the germline V gene, CDR1 is MDHEN and CDR2 is SYDVKM. CDR3 residues: CASSPGRTGNNEQFF. DNA for the CDR3: TGTGCCAGCAGCCCCGGGCGGACAGGGAATAATGAGCAGTTCTTC.

V gene TRBV6-5 combines with J gene TRBJ1-2, with 8 bases that match TRBD1. J was trimmed by 1 base and V by 8 bases; bases with no gene match: 3. The CDR3 extends over 13 amino acids. Germline V gene lookup returns CDR1 MNHEY and CDR2 SVGAGI. The CDR3 reads CASGQGLNYGYTF. The CDR3 DNA reads as TGTGCCAGCGGACAGGGCCTTAACTATGGCTACACCTTC.

V gene TRBV12-5 combines with J gene TRBJ2-5, with TRBD1 matching 8 bases. Germline-derived CDR1 and CDR2 are LGHNT and FRNRAP. This CDR3 comprises 15 residues. V dropped 4 bases and J dropped 5; count of bases not matched to a gene: 9. CDR3 bases: TGTGCTAGTGGTTCGGCCCCAGGGGGCGCGGAGACCCAGTACTTC. It codes for CASGSAPGGAETQYF.

This clone appeared a single time. This chain uses TRBV6-1 with TRBJ1-1; D gene uncertain. The CDR3 spans 13 residues. CDR1 is MNHNS and CDR2 is SASEGT in the germline V gene. With 5 bases removed from V and 5 bases from J, the gap between germline ends came to 12 bases. The CDR3, as DNA: TGTGCCAGCAGTCTGGATGGTGGGACTGAAGCTTTCTTT. Translating gives CASSLDGGTEAFF.